This TCR beta chain was identified in a study of T cells in Graves' hyperthyroidism and ophthalmopathy. Turning to the study itself: Specimen type is peripheral blood, collected at initial diagnosis prior to any treatment. Points from the study as a whole: Through a model of 13 V-J features, ophthalmopathy was separated from stable hyperthyroidism. Prediction of ophthalmopathy progression came a median approximately 6.6 months pre-onset.

Notes on this clonotype: Its antigen is unidentified.

Germline values: CDR1 ENHRY, CDR2 SYGVKD. Trimming removed 3 bases from V and 4 bases from J; junction bases left unmatched: 7. The CDR3 length is 16 residues. Amplified TCR beta CDR3 regions came from RNA transcripts. The HTBI set primed first-round TCR CDR3 RT-PCR. TCRdb itself ran the multiplex PCR reads through MiXCR, one entry per CDR3 protein. The sample consists of 500,000 to 800,000 distinct CDR3 sequences, approximately 14% of them appearing once. Diagnostic assessment was based on clinical symptoms, serum thyroxine and TRAb, thyroid ultrasound and orbital computed tomography. The clonotype was recovered from a woman aged 45-59 years with Graves' ophthalmopathy. The specimen was blood. This chain connects TRBV10-3 to TRBJ2-2, with TRBD2 identical over 8 bases. The chain's CDR3 is CAISDPGLDITGELFF. CDR3 sequence (DNA): TGTGCCATCAGTGATCCGGGACTAGATATCACCGGGGAGCTGTTTTTT.